The 14 T cell receptor beta chains below were found in one sample sequenced in a study of control samples from healthy donors and cancer patients. Here immunoSEQ multiplex PCR was the method, and the copy in TCRdb shows in-frame clones only, minus some. This table holds about 190,000 clones, 91% found once. What was sequenced was blood. The receptor source for this set is a man aged 25-45 years in good health.

The chain is built from TRBV6-6 and TRBJ2-5, with 9 bases that match TRBD2. CDR1 and CDR2 (germline): MNHNY, SVGAGI (reference sequence). Unmatched junction bases numbered 7, after V lost 6 bases and J lost 5 bases. The CDR3 has 14 residues. The CDR3 DNA sequence: TGTGCCAGCAGCTCCGGGACTAGCTATGAGACCCAGTACTTC. Amino acids: CASSSGTSYETQYF.

The V and J genes are TRBV7-6 and TRBJ2-7, with 10 positions matching TRBD2. Germline V gene data show CDR1 as SGHVS and CDR2 as FNYEAQ. CDR3 length: 16 residues. V lost 3 bases, J lost 2 bases, and 7 bases stayed unmatched. The CDR3 DNA follows: TGTGCCAGCAGCTTGGACGAGACTAGCGGGCCCTACGAGCAGTACTTC. Protein sequence: CASSLDETSGPYEQYF.

The rearrangement uses TRBV27 and TRBJ2-7; 7 bases map to TRBD2. The CDR3 is 15 residues long. The V and J ends lost 8 bases and 0 bases, in that order; junction bases with no gene match: 10. Germline-derived CDR1 and CDR2 are MNHEY and SMNVEV (reference sequence). CDR3 in DNA: TGTGCCAGCCCCGTGCGGGGGACCCTCTCCTACGAGCAGTACTTC. Translated, it gives CASPVRGTLSYEQYF.

This clone was recorded only once. The chain employs TRBV19 and TRBJ2-7, with 9 bases fitting TRBD1. The J segment lost 4 bases and the V segment lost 4 bases, leaving 5 bases of the junction unmatched. CDR1 and CDR2 from the germline V gene are LNHDA and SQIVND (reference sequence). This CDR3 spans 14 amino acids. The CDR3 sequence is CASSTDRGSYEQYF. The DNA of the CDR3 is TGTGCCAGTAGTACGGACAGGGGCTCTTACGAGCAGTACTTC. The variable domain in full, completed from reference TRBV19 and TRBJ2-7, reads DGGITQSPKYLFRKEGQNVTLSCEQNLNHDAMYWYRQDPGQGLRLIYYSQIVNDFQKGDIAEGYSVSREKKESFPLTVTSAQKNPTAFYLCASSTDRGSYEQYFGPGTRLTVT.

This chain joins TRBV20-1 and TRBJ1-5; possibly TRBD1 for D (6 bases). The V and J ends lost 7 bases and 11 bases respectively, with 15 bases between them. The V gene's germline CDR1 is DFQATT and CDR2 SNEGSKA (reference sequence). CDR3 size: 11 residues. The CDR3 is CSVGGDGSQHF. The CDR3 region has the DNA TGCAGTGTAGGGGGGGATGGGTCCCAGCATTTT.

This sequence joins TRBV7-9 and TRBJ2-1; no definite D call. Deletions cut 1 base from V and 4 bases from J, with 11 bases between. The CDR3 consists of 15 residues. Germline CDR1 and CDR2: SEHNR and FQNEAQ (reference sequence). The CDR3 DNA is TGTGCCAGCAGCTTAGGGACGATGCCGTACAATGAGCAGTTCTTC. This gives the protein CASSLGTMPYNEQFF.

V and J are TRBV5-6 and TRBJ2-3, with D possibly called TRBD1 or TRBD2 (5 bases each). Germline V gene sequence: CDR1 SGHDT, CDR2 YYEEEE. Trimming cost V 5 bases and J 0 bases, with 13 bases left between them. The CDR3 runs 15 residues. In DNA, the CDR3 is TGTGCCAGCAGAAGGTCAGGGACGAGCACAGATACGCAGTATTTT. Translation gives CASRRSGTSTDTQYF.

The chain carries TRBV4-1 and TRBJ1-1, with D tentatively TRBD1 (5 bases). V lost 1 base and J lost 5, with 8 bases in between. This CDR3 is 13 amino acids long. Germline CDR1 is MGHRA and CDR2 is YSYEKL. CDR3 nucleotide sequence: TGCGCCAGCAGCCAAGCGTCAGGGACTGAAGCTTTCTTT. Its protein product is CASSQASGTEAFF.

This clone appeared a single time. This chain joins TRBV27 and TRBJ2-3; TRBD2 agrees at 13 bases. The length of the CDR3 is 17 residues. Germline loops: CDR1 MNHEY, CDR2 SMNVEV (reference sequence). V was pared by 0 bases and J by 2 bases, with 2 bases of the junction left unmatched. CDR3 protein: CASSLSGLAGLTDTQYF. Written as DNA, the CDR3 is TGTGCCAGCAGTTTATCGGGACTAGCGGGACTCACAGATACGCAGTATTTT.

The CDR3 reads CASSARVGTSNTGELFF. The CDR3 DNA reads TGCGCCAGCAGCGCGCGGGTGGGCACTTCGAACACCGGGGAGCTGTTTTTT. V and J are TRBV5-1 and TRBJ2-2; D perhaps matches TRBD2 (5 bases). Per the germline V gene, CDR1 is SGHRS and CDR2 is YFSETQ. The V end lost 4 bases, the J end lost 0 bases, and 16 bases lay between the germline ends. This CDR3 is built from 17 residues. Together with reference TRBV5-1 and TRBJ2-2, the CDR3 gives the full variable domain: KAGVTQTPRYLIKTRGQQVTLSCSPISGHRSVSWYQQTPGQGLQFLFEYFSETQRNKGNFPGRFSGRQFSNSRSEMNVSTLELGDSALYLCASSARVGTSNTGELFFGEGSRLTVL.

The V and J genes are TRBV12-2 and TRBJ2-1; the table assigns TRBD1, which was not confirmed against the DNA. TRBV12-2 is designated a pseudogene. CDR3 size: 19 residues. The CDR3 loop reads CASRLARGTGCSGGNEQFF. CDR3 nucleotides: TGTGCAAGTCGCTTAGCGCGGGGGACAGGGTGTTCAGGGGGCAATGAGCAGTTCTTC.

This clone occurred a few times. The gene calls are TRBV2 and TRBJ2-1; 8 bases align to TRBD2. This CDR3 comprises 12 residues. With V trimmed by 7 bases and J by 9 bases, 5 bases remained unmatched. Germline V lookup: CDR1 SNHLY, CDR2 FYNNEI. The CDR3 sequence: CASITSGFEQFF. In DNA form, the CDR3 reads TGTGCCAGCATCACTAGCGGTTTTGAGCAGTTCTTC.

The chain recombines TRBV23-1 with TRBJ1-1; perhaps TRBD1 as D (6 bases). TRBV23-1 is recorded as an ORF, its role being uncertain. There are 12 residues in the CDR3. V shed 7 bases and J shed 9 bases, with 15 bases lying between them. This CDR3 is CASTQGGAKAFF. The CDR3 DNA follows: TGCGCCAGCACACAGGGTGGAGCCAAAGCTTTCTTT.

This chain joins TRBV4-1 and TRBJ2-2; D possibly matches TRBD1 or TRBD2 (6 bases each). Germline loops: CDR1 MGHRA, CDR2 YSYEKL. The CDR3 covers 18 residues. With 1 base removed from V and 5 bases from J, the gap between germline ends came to 20 bases. In DNA, the CDR3 is TGCGCCAGCAGCCAAGGAGGGGGGTCCTGGGGATGGACCGGGGAGCTGTTTTTT. Encoded protein: CASSQGGGSWGWTGELFF.